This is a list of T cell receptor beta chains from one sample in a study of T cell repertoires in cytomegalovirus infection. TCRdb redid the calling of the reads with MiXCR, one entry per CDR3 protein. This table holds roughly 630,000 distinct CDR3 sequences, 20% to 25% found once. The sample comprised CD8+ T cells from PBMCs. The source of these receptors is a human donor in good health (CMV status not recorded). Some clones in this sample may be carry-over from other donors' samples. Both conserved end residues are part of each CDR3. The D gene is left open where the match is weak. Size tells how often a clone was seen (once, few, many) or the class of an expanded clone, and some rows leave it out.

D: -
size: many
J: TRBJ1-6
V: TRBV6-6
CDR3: CASSYVQRSNSPLHF
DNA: TGTGCCAGCAGCTACGTGCAGAGGAGTAATTCACCCCTCCACTTT

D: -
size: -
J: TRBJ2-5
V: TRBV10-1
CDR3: CASSLSGGRGETQYF
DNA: TGCGCCAGCAGTCTCTCCGGAGGGCGCGGGGAGACCCAGTACTTC

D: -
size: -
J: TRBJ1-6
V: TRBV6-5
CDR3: CASSPSTVSPLHF
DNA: TGTGCCAGCAGTCCCTCGACAGTATCACCCCTCCACTTT

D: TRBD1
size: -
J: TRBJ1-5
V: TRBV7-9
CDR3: CASSSTGIRNQPQHF
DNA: TGTGCCAGCAGCTCGACAGGGATCCGCAATCAGCCCCAGCATTTT

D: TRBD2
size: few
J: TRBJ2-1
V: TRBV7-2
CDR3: CASSQRGGTSSYNEQFF
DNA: TGTGCCAGCAGCCAGCGGGGGGGGACGAGCTCCTACAATGAGCAGTTCTTC

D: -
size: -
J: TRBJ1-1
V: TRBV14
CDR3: CASSHFFMGHTEAFF
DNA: TGTGCCAGCAGCCATTTCTTTATGGGCCACACTGAAGCTTTCTTT

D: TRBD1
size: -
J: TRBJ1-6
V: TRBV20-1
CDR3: CSARDRGQGASPLHF
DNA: TGCAGTGCTAGAGATCGAGGACAGGGGGCTTCACCCCTCCACTTT

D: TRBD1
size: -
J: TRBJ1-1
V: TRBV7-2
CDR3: CASSLGVQGFNTEAFF
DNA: TGTGCCAGCAGCTTAGGGGTACAGGGGTTTAACACTGAAGCTTTCTTT

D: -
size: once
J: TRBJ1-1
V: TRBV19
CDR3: CASGHKSGPEAFF
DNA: TGTGCCAGTGGACACAAGTCTGGCCCCGAAGCTTTCTTT

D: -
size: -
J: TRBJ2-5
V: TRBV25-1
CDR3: CASSEAAGGETQYF
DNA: TGTGCCAGCAGTGAGGCTGCAGGGGGGGAGACCCAGTACTTC

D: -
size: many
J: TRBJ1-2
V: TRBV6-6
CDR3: CASSPVKNYGYTF
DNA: TGTGCCAGCAGTCCAGTAAAAAACTATGGCTACACCTTC

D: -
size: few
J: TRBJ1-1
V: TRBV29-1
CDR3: CSVEDRAPEAFF
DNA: TGCAGCGTTGAAGACAGGGCACCTGAAGCTTTCTTT

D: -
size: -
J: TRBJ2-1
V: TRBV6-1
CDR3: CASSEEYPGRTHEQFF
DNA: TGTGCCAGCAGTGAAGAGTATCCGGGACGGACCCATGAGCAGTTCTTC

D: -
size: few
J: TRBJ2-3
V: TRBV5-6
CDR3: CASSLPGAADTQYF
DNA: TGTGCCAGCAGCTTGCCAGGGGCGGCAGATACGCAGTATTTT

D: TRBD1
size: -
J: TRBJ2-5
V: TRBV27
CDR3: CASSPRDRGGETQYF
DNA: TGTGCCAGCAGTCCCCGGGACAGGGGTGGAGAGACCCAGTACTTC

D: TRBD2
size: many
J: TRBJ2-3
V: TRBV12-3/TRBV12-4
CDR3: CASSGTTTDTQYF
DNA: TGTGCCAGCAGTGGGACTACCACAGATACGCAGTATTTT

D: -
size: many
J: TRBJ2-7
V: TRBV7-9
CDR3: CASSSPPEQGWGAITYEQYF
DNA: TGTGCCAGCAGCTCACCCCCCGAGCAAGGGTGGGGGGCGATTACCTACGAGCAGTACTTC

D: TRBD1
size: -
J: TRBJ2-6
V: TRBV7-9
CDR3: CASSLGQGYGANVLTF
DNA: TGTGCCAGCAGCTTAGGACAGGGGTATGGGGCCAACGTCCTGACTTTC

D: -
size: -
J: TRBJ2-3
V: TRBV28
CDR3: CASSFLVNLQDTDTQYF
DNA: TGTGCCAGCAGTTTTTTGGTCAATTTACAGGACACAGATACGCAGTATTTT

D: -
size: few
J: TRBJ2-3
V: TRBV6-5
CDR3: CASSYSMGDVQNGATDTQYF
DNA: TGTGCCAGCAGTTACTCGATGGGCGACGTACAGAATGGAGCCACAGATACGCAGTATTTT

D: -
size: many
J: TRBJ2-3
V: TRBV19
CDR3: CASSYGYSTDTQYF
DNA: TGTGCCAGTAGTTATGGGTATAGCACAGATACGCAGTATTTT

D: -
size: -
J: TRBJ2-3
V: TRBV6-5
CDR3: CAGRPFSDGDTQYF
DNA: TGTGCCGGCAGGCCCTTTTCCGACGGGGATACGCAGTATTTT

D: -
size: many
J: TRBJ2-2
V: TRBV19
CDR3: CASGFPGTIGELFF
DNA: TGTGCCAGCGGATTTCCCGGGACCATCGGGGAGCTGTTTTTT

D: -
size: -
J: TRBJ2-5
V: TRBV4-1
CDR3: CASSQTGGAEVQETQYF
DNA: TGCGCCAGCAGCCAAACCGGGGGCGCGGAGGTTCAAGAGACCCAGTACTTC

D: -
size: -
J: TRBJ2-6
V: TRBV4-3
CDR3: CASSQDSMDIFSGANVLTF
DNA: TGCGCCAGCAGCCAAGATTCCATGGACATCTTCTCTGGGGCCAACGTCCTGACTTTC

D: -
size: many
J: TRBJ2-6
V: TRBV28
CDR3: CASRGGRGANVLTF
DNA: TGTGCCAGCAGGGGCGGGCGAGGGGCCAACGTCCTGACTTTC

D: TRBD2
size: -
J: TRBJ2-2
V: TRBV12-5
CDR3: CASDGGNTGELFF
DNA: TGTGCTAGTGACGGGGGGAATACCGGGGAGCTGTTTTTT

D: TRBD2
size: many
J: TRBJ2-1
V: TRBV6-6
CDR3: CASSPGGGLTYNEQFF
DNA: TGTGCCAGCAGTCCCGGGGGGGGGTTGACCTACAATGAGCAGTTCTTC

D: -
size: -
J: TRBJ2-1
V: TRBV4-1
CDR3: CASSQEDDYNEQFF
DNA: TGCGCCAGCAGCCAAGAAGACGACTACAATGAGCAGTTCTTC

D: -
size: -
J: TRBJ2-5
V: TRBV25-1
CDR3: CASSPPGKGHGAQYF
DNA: TGTGCCAGCAGTCCCCCCGGGAAGGGGCACGGGGCCCAGTACTTC

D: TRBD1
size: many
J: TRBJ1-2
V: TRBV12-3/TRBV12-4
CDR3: CARGQVYGYTF
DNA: TGTGCCCGAGGACAGGTCTATGGCTACACCTTC

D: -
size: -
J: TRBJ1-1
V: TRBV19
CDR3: CASGGNPEAFF
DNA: TGTGCCAGTGGGGGTAATCCTGAAGCTTTCTTT

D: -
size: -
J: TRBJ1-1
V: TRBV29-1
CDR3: CSVDGGSETEAFF
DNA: TGCAGCGTTGATGGTGGGTCGGAGACTGAAGCTTTCTTT

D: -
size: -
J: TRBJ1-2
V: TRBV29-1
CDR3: CSVHGEANYGYTF
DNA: TGCAGCGTTCACGGGGAAGCTAACTATGGCTACACCTTC

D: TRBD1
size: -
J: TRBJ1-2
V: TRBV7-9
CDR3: CASSPGGDKGKNGYTF
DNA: TGTGCCAGCAGCCCAGGGGGGGACAAAGGGAAAAATGGCTACACCTTC

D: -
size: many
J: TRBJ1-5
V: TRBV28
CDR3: CASSFPGLYPQHF
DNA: TGTGCCAGCAGTTTTCCCGGACTATACCCCCAGCATTTT

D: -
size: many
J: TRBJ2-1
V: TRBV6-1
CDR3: CASSERERTYNEQFF
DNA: TGTGCCAGCAGTGAACGGGAGCGAACCTACAATGAGCAGTTCTTC

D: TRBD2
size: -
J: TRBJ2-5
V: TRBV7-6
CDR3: CASSLGPGLAGGPETQYF
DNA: TGTGCTAGCAGCTTAGGTCCCGGACTAGCGGGGGGTCCCGAGACCCAGTACTTC

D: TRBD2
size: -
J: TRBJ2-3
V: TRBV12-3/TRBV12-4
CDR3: CASTPSGRGTDTQYF
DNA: TGTGCCAGCACCCCTAGCGGGCGTGGCACAGATACGCAGTATTTT

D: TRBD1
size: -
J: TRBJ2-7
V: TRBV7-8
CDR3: CASSQEGASSYEQYF
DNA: TGTGCCAGCAGCCAAGAGGGGGCTAGCTCCTACGAGCAGTACTTC

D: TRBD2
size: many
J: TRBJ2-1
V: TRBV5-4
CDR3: CASSWLAGGENEQFF
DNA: TGTGCCAGCAGCTGGCTAGCGGGGGGAGAAAATGAGCAGTTCTTC

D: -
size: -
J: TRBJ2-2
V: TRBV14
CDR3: CASSRIEVPTGELFF
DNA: TGTGCCAGCAGCAGGATCGAGGTCCCTACCGGGGAGCTGTTTTTT

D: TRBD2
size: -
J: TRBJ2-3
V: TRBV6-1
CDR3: CASSILAGGASTDTQYF
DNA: TGTGCCAGCAGTATACTAGCGGGGGGCGCGAGCACAGATACGCAGTATTTT

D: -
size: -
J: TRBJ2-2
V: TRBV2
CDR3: CASSPGTENTGVLFF
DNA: TGTGCCAGCAGCCCAGGTACCGAGAACACCGGGGTGCTGTTTTTT

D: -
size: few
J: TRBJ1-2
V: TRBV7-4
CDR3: CASSLMRAGNPYYGYTF
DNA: TGTGCCAGCAGCTTAATGCGGGCGGGGAATCCCTACTATGGCTACACCTTC

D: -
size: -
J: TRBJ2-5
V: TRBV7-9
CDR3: CASITTETQYF
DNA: TGTGCCAGCATAACGACAGAGACCCAGTACTTC

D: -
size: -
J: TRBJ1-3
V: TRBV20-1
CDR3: CSARYTESGNTIYF
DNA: TGCAGTGCGAGGTATACAGAGTCTGGAAACACCATATATTTT

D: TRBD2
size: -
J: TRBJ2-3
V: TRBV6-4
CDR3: CASSELAATDTQYF
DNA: TGTGCCAGCAGTGAACTAGCGGCCACAGATACGCAGTATTTT

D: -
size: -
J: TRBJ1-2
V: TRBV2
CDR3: CASSESPSVGYTF
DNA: TGTGCCAGCAGTGAAAGCCCCTCGGTTGGCTACACCTTC

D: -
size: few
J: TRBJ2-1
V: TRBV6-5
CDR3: CASSYSAGSLNEQFF
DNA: TGTGCCAGCAGTTACTCTGCGGGCTCCCTCAATGAGCAGTTCTTC

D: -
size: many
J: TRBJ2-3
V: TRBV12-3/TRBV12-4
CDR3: CASSRTGTDTQYF
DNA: TGTGCCAGCTCCCGGACAGGCACAGATACGCAGTATTTT

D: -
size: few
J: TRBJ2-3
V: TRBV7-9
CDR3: CASKSGDLSSTDTQYF
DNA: TGTGCCAGCAAGTCCGGGGACTTATCTAGCACAGATACGCAGTATTTT

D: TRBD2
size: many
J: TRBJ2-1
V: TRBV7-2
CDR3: CASSFGGDGSYNEQFF
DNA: TGTGCCAGCAGCTTCGGGGGGGATGGGTCCTACAATGAGCAGTTCTTC